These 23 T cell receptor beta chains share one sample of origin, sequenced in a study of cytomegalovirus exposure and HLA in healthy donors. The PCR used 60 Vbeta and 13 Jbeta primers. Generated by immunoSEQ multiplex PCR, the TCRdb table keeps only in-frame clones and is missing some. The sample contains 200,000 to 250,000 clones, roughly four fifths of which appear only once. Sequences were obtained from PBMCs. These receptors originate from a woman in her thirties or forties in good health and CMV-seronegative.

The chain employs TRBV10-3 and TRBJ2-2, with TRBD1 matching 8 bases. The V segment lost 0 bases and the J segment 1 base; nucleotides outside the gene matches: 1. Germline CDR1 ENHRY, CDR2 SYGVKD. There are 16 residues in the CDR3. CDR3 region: CAISESGQGNTGELFF. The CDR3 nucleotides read TGTGCCATCAGTGAGTCTGGACAGGGGAACACCGGGGAGCTGTTTTTT.

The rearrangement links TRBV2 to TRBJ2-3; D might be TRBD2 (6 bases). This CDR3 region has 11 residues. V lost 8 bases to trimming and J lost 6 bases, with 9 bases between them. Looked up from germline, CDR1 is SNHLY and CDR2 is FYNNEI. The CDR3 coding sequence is TGTGCCAGCCCACGGGGGGATACGCAGTATTTT. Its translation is CASPRGDTQYF.

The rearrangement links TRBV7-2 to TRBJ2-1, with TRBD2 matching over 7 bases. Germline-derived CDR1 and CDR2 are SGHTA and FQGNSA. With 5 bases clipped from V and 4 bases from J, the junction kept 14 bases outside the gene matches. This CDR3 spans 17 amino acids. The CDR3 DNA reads TGTGCCAGCAGCCAACCCTTTGGAGCGGGGCAATACAATGAGCAGTTCTTC. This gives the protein CASSQPFGAGQYNEQFF.

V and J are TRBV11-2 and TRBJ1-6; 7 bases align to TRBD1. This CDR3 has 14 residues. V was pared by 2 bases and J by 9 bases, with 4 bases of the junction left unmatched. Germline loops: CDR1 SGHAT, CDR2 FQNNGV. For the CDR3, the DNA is TGTGCCAGCAGCTTACAGGGGGATGGTTCACCCCTCCACTTT. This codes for CASSLQGDGSPLHF. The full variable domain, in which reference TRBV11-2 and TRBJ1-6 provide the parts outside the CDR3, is EAGVAQSPRYKIIEKRQSVAFWCNPISGHATLYWYQQILGQGPKLLIQFQNNGVVDDSQLPKDRFSAERLKGVDSTLKIQPAKLEDSAVYLCASSLQGDGSPLHFGNGTRLTVT.

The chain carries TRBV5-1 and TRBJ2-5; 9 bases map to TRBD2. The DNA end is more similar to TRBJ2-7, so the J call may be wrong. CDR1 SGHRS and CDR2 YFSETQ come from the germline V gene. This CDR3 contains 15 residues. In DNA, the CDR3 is TGCGCCAGCAGCTTGGAGCGGGGGGTATCATACGAGCAGTACTTC. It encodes CASSLERGVSYEQYF.

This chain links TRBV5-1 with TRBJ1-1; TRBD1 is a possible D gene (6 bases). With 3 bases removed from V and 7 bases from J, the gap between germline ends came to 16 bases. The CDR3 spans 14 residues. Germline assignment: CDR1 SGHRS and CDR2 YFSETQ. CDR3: CASSSPETGNEAFF. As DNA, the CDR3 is TGCGCCAGCAGCTCCCCCGAGACAGGCAATGAAGCTTTCTTT. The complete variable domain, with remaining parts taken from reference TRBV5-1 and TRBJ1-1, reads KAGVTQTPRYLIKTRGQQVTLSCSPISGHRSVSWYQQTPGQGLQFLFEYFSETQRNKGNFPGRFSGRQFSNSRSEMNVSTLELGDSALYLCASSSPETGNEAFFGQGTRLTVV.

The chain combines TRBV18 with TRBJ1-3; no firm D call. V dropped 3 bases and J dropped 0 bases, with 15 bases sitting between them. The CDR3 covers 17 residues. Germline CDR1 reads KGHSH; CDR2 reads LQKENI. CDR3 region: CASSPGQAGLSGNTIYF. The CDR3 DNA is TGTGCCAGCTCACCCGGGCAAGCGGGCCTCTCTGGAAACACCATATATTTT.

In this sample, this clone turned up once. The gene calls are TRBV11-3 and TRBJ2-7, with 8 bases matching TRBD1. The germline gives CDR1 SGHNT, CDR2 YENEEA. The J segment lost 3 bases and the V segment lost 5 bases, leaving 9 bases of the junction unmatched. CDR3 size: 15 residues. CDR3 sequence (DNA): TGTGCCAGCAGCCCCGCGGGGACAGGACACTACGAGCAGTACTTC. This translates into CASSPAGTGHYEQYF.

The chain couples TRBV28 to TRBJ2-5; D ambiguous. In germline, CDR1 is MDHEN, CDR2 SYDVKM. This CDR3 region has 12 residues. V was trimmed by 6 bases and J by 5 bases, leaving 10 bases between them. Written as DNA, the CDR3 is TGTGCCAGCAGCTGGCGGCGGGAGACCCAGTACTTC. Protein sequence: CASSWRRETQYF.

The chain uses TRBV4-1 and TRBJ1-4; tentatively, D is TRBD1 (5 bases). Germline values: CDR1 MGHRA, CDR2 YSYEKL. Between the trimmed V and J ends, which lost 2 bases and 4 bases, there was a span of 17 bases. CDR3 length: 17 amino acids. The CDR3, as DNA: TGCGCCAGCAGCCAACCTCTCCAGGGCAGGAATAATGAAAAACTGTTTTTT. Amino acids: CASSQPLQGRNNEKLFF.

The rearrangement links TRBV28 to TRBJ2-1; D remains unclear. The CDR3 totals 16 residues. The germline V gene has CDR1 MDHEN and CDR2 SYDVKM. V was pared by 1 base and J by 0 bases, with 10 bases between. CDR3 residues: CASSLFALSSYNEQFF. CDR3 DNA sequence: TGTGCCAGCAGTTTATTCGCGTTGAGCTCCTACAATGAGCAGTTCTTC. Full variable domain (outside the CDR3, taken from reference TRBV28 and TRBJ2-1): DVKVTQSSRYLVKRTGEKVFLECVQDMDHENMFWYRQDPGLGLRLIYFSYDVKMKEKGDIPEGYSVSREKKERFSLILESASTNQTSMYLCASSLFALSSYNEQFFGPGTRLTVL.

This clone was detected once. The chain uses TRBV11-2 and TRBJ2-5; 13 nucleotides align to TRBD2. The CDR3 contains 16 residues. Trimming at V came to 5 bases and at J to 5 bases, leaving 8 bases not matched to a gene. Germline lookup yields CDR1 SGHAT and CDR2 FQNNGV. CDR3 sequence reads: CASSAGTSGNMETQYF. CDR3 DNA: TGTGCCAGCAGCGCCGGGACTAGCGGGAACATGGAGACCCAGTACTTC.

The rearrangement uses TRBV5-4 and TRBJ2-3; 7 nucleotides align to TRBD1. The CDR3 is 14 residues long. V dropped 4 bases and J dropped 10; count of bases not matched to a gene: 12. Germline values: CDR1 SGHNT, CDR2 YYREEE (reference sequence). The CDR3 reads CASSPPWGQNSQYF. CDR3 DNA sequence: TGTGCCAGCAGCCCTCCCTGGGGACAGAACTCGCAGTATTTT.

The CDR3 DNA follows: TGTGCCAGCAGCCGACTAGCGGGAGGGGATACGCAGTATTTT. This sequence encodes CASSRLAGGDTQYF. The chain uses TRBV9 and TRBJ2-3; 14 nucleotides line up with TRBD2. The CDR3 totals 14 residues. J gave up 6 bases and V 4 bases, and 1 base lay outside the gene matches. The V gene's germline CDR1 is SGDLS and CDR2 YYNGEE.

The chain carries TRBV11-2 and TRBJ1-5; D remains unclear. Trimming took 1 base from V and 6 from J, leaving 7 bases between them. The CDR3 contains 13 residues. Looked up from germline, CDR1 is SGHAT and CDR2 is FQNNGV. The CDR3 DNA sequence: TGTGCCAGCAGCTTAGTAGGAGGTCAGCCCCAGCATTTT. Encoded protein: CASSLVGGQPQHF.

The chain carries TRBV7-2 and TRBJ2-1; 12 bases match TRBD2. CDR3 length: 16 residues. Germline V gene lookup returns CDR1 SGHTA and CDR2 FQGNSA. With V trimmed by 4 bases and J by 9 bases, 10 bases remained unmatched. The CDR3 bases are TGTGCCAGCAGCTCTTTATCTAGCGGGGGGGCCCTTGAGCAGTTCTTC. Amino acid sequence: CASSSLSSGGALEQFF. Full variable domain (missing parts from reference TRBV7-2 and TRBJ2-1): GAGVSQSPSNKVTEKGKDVELRCDPISGHTALYWYRQSLGQGLEFLIYFQGNSAPDKSGLPSDRFSAERTGGSVSTLTIQRTQQEDSAVYLCASSSLSSGGALEQFFGPGTRLTVL.

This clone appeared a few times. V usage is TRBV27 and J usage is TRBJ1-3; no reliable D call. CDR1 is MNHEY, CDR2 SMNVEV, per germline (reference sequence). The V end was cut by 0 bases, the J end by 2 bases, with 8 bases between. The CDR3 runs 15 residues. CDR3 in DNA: TGTGCCAGCAGTTTATCTTATACTCCTGGAAACACCATATATTTT. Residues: CASSLSYTPGNTIYF.

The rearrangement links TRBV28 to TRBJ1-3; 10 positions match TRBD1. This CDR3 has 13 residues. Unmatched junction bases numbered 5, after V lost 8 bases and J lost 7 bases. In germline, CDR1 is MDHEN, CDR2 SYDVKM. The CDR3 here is CASRQGAANTIYF. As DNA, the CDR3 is TGTGCCAGCCGACAGGGGGCGGCGAACACCATATATTTT.

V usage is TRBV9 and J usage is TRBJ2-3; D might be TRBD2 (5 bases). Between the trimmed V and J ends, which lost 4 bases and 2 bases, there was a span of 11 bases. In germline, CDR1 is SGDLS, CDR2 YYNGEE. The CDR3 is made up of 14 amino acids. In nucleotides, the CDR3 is TGTGCCAGCAGCACGAGAGCGGTCACAGATACGCAGTATTTT. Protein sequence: CASSTRAVTDTQYF.

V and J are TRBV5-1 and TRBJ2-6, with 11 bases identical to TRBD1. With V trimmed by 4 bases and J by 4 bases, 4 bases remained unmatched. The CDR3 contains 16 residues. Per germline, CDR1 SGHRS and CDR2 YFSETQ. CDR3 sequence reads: CASSIGQGAGANVLTF. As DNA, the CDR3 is TGCGCCAGCAGCATAGGACAGGGGGCCGGGGCCAACGTCCTGACTTTC.

The CDR3 is CASSQEGTGTIGETQYF. CDR3 DNA sequence: TGCGCCAGCAGCCAAGAGGGGACCGGGACAATCGGAGAGACCCAGTACTTC. This chain joins TRBV4-1 and TRBJ2-5; maybe TRBD1 (6 bases). Germline V gene lookup returns CDR1 MGHRA and CDR2 YSYEKL. Trimming removed 0 bases at V and 4 bases at J, with 18 bases between. CDR3 length: 17 amino acids.

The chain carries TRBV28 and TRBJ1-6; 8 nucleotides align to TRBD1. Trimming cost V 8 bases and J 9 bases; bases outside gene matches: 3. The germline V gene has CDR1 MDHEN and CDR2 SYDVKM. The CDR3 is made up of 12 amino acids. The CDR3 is CASDRGASPLHF. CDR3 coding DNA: TGTGCCAGCGACAGGGGAGCTTCACCCCTCCACTTT.

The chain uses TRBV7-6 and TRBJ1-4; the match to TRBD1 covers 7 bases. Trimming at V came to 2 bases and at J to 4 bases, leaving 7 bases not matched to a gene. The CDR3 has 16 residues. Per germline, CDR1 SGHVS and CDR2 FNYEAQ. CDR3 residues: CASSLPRGRGNEKLFF. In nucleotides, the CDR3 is TGTGCCAGCAGCTTACCGAGGGGGCGCGGTAATGAAAAACTGTTTTTT.